This T cell receptor (beta chain) came from a study of early T cells in non-severe SARS-CoV-2 infection. V trimming: 3 bases; J trimming: 4 bases; junction bases outside the gene matches: 4. The CDR3 is 15 amino acids. Germline-derived CDR1 and CDR2 are SGHTS and YDEGEE. Findings and caveats of the study: The matching step, a VDJdb search, favored anti-spike CD8 responses and missed private and CD4 specificities.

This clonotype was detected only a few times. Its antigen is not identified. Individual cDNA molecules each received unique molecular identifiers attached to them. TCRdb recomputed calls from the 5' RACE reads with MiXCR, one row per CDR3 protein. The sample includes around 63,000 distinct CDR3 sequences, 9% to 10% of them seen just once. This rearrangement joins TRBV5-8 to TRBJ2-1; 10 bases fit TRBD1. The sequence was obtained from an adult who was a healthcare worker with PCR-confirmed SARS-CoV-2 infection or an uninfected control (not recorded which). Here the sequenced sample was whole blood, taken at baseline. The CDR3 protein is CASSYRDRGYNEQFF. The DNA for the CDR3 is TGTGCCAGCAGCTACAGGGACAGGGGATACAATGAGCAGTTCTTC.